This T cell receptor (beta chain) was sequenced for a study of blood T cell repertoires in COVID-19. Cohort 3 donors were reported recovered after two negative PCRs, clearance, or symptom resolution. Germline V lookup: CDR1 KGHSH, CDR2 LQKENI. The CDR3 has 16 amino acids. Trimming took 4 bases from V and 4 from J; bases not matched to a gene: 11. Source study methods: Counts of nucleated cells, estimated from reference gene primer amplification, were obtained. Produced via immunoSEQ multiplex PCR; TCRdb's table is partial and in-frame only. V and J calls and clone size are those listed in that table; D and trimming were worked out from the DNA. The sample carries over 250,000 clones, 70% to 90% recorded once.

Sequenced sample: PBMCs or T cells enriched from blood (not recorded which). The chain combines TRBV18 with TRBJ1-2, with 8 bases matching TRBD1. This TCR was recovered from a woman between 25 and 40 years old who had recovered from COVID-19. The DNA for the CDR3 is TGTGCCAGCTCACTCGCGACAGGGGCCCCAGGCTATGGCTACACCTTC. Protein: CASSLATGAPGYGYTF.